This record concerns one T cell receptor (beta chain) sequence. Its antigen is unknown. The CDR3 extends over 12 amino acids. With 4 bases removed from V and 6 bases from J, the gap between germline ends came to 11 bases. In germline, CDR1 is SGHRS, CDR2 YFSETQ. The data derive from a study of stem cell transplantation in POMP-related autoinflammatory disease. Study background: Defective thymoproteasomes were hypothesized to impair CD8+ T-cell positive selection. Study-level points and caveats: In patients with PRAID, every analyzed T-cell subset tended to show lower diversity and higher clonality. In PRAID patients, the number of distinct TRB V-J gene pairings was restricted.

Assay used: immunoSEQ multiplex PCR; TCRdb lists only in-frame clones, some missing. The profile shows over a thousand clones, about 81% of them singletons. The genes are TRBV5-1 and TRBJ2-7; D possibly uses TRBD1 or TRBD2 (5 bases each). The receptor was isolated from a human donor in good health. The sequenced sample consisted of Tregs from PBMCs. The DNA of the CDR3 is TGCGCCAGCAGCGGGACCCCGGCCGAGCAGTACTTC. This sequence encodes CASSGTPAEQYF.